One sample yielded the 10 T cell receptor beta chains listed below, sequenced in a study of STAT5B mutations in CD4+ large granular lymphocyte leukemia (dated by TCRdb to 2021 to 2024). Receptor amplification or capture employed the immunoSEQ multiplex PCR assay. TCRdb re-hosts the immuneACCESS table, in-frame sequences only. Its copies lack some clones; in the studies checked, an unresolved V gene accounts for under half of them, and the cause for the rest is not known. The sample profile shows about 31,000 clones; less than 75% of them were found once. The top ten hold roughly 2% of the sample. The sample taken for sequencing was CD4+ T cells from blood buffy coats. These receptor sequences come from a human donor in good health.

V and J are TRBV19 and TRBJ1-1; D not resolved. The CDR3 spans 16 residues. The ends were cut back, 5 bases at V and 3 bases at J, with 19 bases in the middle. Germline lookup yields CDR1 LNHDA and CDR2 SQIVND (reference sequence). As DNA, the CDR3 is TGTGCCAGTAGTTGGCCGCGGGTGGGCAGTCACACTGAAGCTTTCTTT. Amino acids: CASSWPRVGSHTEAFF.

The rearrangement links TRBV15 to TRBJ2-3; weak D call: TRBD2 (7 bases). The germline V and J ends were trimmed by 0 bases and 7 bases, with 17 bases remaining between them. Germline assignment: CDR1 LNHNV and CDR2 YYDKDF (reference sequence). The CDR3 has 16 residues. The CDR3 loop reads CATSRDKGGGRYTQYF. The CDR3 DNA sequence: TGTGCCACCAGCAGAGATAAAGGGGGGGGTCGATATACGCAGTATTTT.

The DNA of the CDR3 is TGTGCCAGCAGCGGGGGGAGCTCCTACAATGAGCAGTTCTTC. It is translated as CASSGGSSYNEQFF. The chain joins TRBV7-6 to TRBJ2-1, with D maybe TRBD2 (6 bases). Germline CDR1 and CDR2: SGHVS and FNYEAQ. The CDR3 covers 14 residues. Trimming removed 5 bases at V and 0 bases at J, with 8 bases between. The whole variable domain, remainder taken from reference TRBV7-6 and TRBJ2-1, is GAGVSQSPRYKVTKRGQDVALRCDPISGHVSLYWYRQALGQGPEFLTYFNYEAQQDKSGLPNDRFSAERPEGSISTLTIQRTEQRDSAMYRCASSGGSSYNEQFFGPGTRLTVL.

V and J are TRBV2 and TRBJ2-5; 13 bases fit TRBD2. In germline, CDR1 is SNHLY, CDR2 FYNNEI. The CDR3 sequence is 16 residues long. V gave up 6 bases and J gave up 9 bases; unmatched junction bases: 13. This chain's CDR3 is CASRRTSGGSEGAQYF. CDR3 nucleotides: TGTGCCAGCAGGCGGACTAGCGGGGGCTCGGAGGGGGCCCAGTACTTC. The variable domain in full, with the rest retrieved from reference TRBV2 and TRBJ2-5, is EPEVTQTPSHQVTQMGQEVILRCVPISNHLYFYWYRQILGQKVEFLVSFYNNEISEKSEIFDDQFSVERPDGSNFTLKIRSTKLEDSAMYFCASRRTSGGSEGAQYFGPGTRLLVL.

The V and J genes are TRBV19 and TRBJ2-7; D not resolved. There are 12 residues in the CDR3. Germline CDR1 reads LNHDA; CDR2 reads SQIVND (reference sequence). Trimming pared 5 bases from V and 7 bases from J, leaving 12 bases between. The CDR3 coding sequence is TGTGCCAGTAGTTTAAGATCGGGTGAGCAGTACTTC. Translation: CASSLRSGEQYF.

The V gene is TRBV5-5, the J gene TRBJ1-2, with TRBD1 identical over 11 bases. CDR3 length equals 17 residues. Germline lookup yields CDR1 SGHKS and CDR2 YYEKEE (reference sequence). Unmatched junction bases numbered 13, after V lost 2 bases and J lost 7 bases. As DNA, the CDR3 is TGTGCCAGCAGCTTAAGACCCCCGGGACAGGGGGATGCTGGCTACACCTTC. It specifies CASSLRPPGQGDAGYTF.

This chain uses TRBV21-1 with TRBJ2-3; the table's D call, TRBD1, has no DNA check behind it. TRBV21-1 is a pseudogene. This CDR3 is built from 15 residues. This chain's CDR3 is CASSPGQGGADTQYF. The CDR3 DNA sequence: TGTGCCAGCAGTCCGGGACAGGGCGGCGCAGATACGCAGTATTTT.

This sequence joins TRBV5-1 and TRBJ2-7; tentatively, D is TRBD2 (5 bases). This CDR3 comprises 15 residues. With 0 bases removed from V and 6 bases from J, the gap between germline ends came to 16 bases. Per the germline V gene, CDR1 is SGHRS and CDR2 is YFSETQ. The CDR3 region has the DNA TGCGCCAGCAGCTTGGAACCGTCTTTACGGGGCGAGCAGTACTTC. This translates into CASSLEPSLRGEQYF.

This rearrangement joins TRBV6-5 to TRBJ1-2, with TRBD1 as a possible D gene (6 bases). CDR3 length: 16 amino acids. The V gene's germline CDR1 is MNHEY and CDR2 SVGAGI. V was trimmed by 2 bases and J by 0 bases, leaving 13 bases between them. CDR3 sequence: CASSYLSGTPNYGYTF. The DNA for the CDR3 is TGTGCCAGCAGTTACCTATCCGGGACACCTAACTATGGCTACACCTTC.

CDR3 loop: CASSSHSTGLRTDTQYF. In DNA, the CDR3 is TGTGCCAGCAGCTCCCACTCAACGGGACTACGGACAGATACGCAGTATTTT. The rearrangement uses TRBV7-2 and TRBJ2-3, with TRBD2 matching over 7 bases. This CDR3 is built from 17 residues. The J segment lost 3 bases and the V segment lost 4 bases, leaving 13 bases of the junction unmatched. Germline-derived CDR1 and CDR2 are SGHTA and FQGNSA.